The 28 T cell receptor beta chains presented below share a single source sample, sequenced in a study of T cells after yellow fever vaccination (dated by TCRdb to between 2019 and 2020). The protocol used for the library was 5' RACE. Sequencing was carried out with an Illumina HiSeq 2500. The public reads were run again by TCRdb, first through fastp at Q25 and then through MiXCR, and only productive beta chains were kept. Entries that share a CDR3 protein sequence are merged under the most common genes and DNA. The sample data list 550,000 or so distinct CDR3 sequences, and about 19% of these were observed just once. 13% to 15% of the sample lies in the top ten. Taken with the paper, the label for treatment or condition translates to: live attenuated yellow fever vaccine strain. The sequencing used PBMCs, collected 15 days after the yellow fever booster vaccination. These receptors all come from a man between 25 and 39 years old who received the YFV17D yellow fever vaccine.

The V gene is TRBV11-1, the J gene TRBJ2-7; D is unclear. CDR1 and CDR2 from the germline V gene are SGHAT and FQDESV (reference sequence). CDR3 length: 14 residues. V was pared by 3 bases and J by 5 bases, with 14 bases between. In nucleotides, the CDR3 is TGTGCCAGCAGCTTTACCGACATGGTGGACGAGCAGTACTTC. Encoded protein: CASSFTDMVDEQYF.

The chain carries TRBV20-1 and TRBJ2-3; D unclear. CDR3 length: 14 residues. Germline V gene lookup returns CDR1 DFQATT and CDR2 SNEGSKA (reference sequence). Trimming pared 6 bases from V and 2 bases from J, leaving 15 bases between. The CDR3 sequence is CSALNPAHTDTQYF. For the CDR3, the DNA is TGCAGTGCCCTTAACCCTGCCCACACAGATACGCAGTATTTT.

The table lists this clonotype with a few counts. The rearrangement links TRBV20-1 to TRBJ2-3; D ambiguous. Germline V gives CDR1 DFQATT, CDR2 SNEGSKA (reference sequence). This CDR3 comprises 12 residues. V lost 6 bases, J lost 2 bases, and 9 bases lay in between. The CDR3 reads CSANPDTDTQYF. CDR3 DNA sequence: TGCAGTGCGAACCCCGACACAGATACGCAGTATTTT.

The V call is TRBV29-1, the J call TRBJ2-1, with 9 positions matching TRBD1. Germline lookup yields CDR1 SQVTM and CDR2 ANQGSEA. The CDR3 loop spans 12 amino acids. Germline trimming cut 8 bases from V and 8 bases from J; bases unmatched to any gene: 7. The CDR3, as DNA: TGCAGCTTCCACAGGGGGCGCGATGAGCAGTTCTTC. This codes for CSFHRGRDEQFF.

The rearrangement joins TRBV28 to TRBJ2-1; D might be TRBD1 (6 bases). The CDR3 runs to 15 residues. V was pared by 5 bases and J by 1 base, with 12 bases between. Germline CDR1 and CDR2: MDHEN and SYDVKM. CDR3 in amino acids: CASSIVQGSYNEQFF. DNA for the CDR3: TGTGCCAGCAGTATTGTACAGGGTTCCTACAATGAGCAGTTCTTC.

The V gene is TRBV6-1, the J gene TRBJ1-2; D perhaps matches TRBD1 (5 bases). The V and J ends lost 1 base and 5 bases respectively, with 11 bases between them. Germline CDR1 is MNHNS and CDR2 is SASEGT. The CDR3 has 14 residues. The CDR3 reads CASSEGGGTYGYTF. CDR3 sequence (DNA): TGTGCCAGCAGTGAAGGAGGCGGGACGTATGGCTACACCTTC.

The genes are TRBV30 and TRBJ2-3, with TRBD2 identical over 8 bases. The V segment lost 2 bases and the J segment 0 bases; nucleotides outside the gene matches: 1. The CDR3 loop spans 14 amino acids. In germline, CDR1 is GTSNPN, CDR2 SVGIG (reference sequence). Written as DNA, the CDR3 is TGTGCCTGGAGTTCTAGCGGGAGCACAGATACGCAGTATTTT. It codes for CAWSSSGSTDTQYF.

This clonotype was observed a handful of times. This CDR3 reads CASSLGTRLAGFDEQYF. Here the CDR3 DNA reads TGTGCCAGCAGCTTGGGGACCCGCCTAGCGGGATTTGACGAGCAGTACTTC. J is TRBJ2-7 and V is TRBV7-8, with 9 bases matching TRBD2. Per germline, CDR1 SGHVS and CDR2 FQNEAQ. The V gene end was trimmed by 3 bases and the J gene end by 5 bases; junction bases not matched to a gene: 14. The CDR3 sequence is 17 residues long.

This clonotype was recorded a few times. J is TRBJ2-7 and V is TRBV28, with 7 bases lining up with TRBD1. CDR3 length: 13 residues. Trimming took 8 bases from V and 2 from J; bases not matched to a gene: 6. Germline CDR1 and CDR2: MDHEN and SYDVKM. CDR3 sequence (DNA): TGTGCCAGCTTTCCGGGACAGACCTACGAGCAGTACTTC. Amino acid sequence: CASFPGQTYEQYF.

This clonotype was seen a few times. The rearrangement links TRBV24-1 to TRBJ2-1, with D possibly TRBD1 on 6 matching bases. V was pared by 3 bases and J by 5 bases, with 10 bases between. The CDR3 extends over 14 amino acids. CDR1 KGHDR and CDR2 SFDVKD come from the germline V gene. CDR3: CATSDGGQHNEQFF. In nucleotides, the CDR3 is TGTGCCACCAGTGATGGCGGACAGCACAATGAGCAGTTCTTC.

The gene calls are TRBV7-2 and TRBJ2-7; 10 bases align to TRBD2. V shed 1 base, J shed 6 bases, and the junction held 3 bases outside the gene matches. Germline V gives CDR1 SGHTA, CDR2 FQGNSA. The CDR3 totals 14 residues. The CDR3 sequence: CASSLEAGGGEQYF. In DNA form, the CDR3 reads TGTGCCAGCAGCTTAGAAGCGGGAGGGGGCGAGCAGTACTTC.

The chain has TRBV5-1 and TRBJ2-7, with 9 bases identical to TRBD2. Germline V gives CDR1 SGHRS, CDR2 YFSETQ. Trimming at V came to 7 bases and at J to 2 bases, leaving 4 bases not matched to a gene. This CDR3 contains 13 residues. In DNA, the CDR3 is TGCGCCAGCGCGGCTAGCGGGGCCTACGAGCAGTACTTC. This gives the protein CASAASGAYEQYF.

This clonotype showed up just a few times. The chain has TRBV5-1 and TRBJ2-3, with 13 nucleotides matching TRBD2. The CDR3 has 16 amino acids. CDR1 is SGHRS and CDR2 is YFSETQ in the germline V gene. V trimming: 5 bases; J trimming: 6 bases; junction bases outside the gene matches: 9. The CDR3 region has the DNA TGCGCCAGCAGATCAACTAGCGGGAGGGTCATTGATACGCAGTATTTT. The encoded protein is CASRSTSGRVIDTQYF.

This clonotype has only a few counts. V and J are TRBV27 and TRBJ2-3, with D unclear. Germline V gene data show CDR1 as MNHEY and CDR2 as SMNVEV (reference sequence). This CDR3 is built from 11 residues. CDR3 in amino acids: CATWWADTQYF. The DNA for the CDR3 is TGTGCGACGTGGTGGGCAGATACGCAGTATTTT.

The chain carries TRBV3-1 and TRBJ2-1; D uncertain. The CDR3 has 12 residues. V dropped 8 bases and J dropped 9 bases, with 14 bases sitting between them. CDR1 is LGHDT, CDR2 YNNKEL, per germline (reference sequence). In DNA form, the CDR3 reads TGTGCCAGCTCGAAACTCCAGCGTGAGCAGTTCTTC. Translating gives CASSKLQREQFF.

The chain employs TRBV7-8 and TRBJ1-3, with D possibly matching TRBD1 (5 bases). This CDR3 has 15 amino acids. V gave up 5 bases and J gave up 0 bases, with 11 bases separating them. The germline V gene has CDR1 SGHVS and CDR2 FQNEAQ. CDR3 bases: TGTGCCAGCAGCGATCAGGGTAACTCTGGAAACACCATATATTTT. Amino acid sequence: CASSDQGNSGNTIYF.

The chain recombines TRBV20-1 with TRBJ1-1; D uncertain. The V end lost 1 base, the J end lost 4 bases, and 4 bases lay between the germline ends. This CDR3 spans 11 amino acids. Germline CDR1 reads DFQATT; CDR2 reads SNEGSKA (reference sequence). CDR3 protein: CSARVGTEAFF. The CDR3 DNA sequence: TGCAGTGCTAGAGTGGGCACTGAAGCTTTCTTT.

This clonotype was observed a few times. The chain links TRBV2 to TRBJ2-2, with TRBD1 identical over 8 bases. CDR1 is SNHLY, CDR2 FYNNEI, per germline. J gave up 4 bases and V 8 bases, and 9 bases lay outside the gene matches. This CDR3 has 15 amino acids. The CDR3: CASLGQGGTTGELFF. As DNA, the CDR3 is TGTGCCAGCCTCGGACAGGGCGGAACCACCGGGGAGCTGTTTTTT. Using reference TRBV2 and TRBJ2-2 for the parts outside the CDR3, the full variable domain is EPEVTQTPSHQVTQMGQEVILRCVPISNHLYFYWYRQILGQKVEFLVSFYNNEISEKSEIFDDQFSVERPDGSNFTLKIRSTKLEDSAMYFCASLGQGGTTGELFFGEGSRLTVL.

CDR3: CASSPRTGSVYGYTF. The CDR3 nucleotides read TGTGCCAGCAGCCCTAGGACAGGGTCAGTCTATGGCTACACCTTC. The rearrangement uses TRBV7-9 and TRBJ1-2, with TRBD1 matching over 8 bases. The CDR3 has 15 residues. Per germline, CDR1 SEHNR and CDR2 FQNEAQ (reference sequence). Trimming took 5 bases from V and 4 from J; bases not matched to a gene: 9.

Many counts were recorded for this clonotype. DNA for the CDR3: TGTGCCAGCAGCTTTAACTGGAGGAAGGCTTTCTTT. Its protein is CASSFNWRKAFF. The chain has TRBV7-2 and TRBJ1-1; D remains ambiguous. The germline CDR1 and CDR2 sequences are SGHTA and FQGNSA. Trimming took off 3 bases at V and 11 bases at J, with 13 bases between the two ends. The CDR3 has 12 amino acids.

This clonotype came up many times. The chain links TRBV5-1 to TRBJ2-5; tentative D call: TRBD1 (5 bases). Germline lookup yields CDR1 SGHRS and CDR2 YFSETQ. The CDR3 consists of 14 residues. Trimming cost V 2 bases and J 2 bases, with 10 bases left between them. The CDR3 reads CASSFTRQQETQYF. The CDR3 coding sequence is TGCGCCAGCAGCTTCACGCGACAGCAAGAGACCCAGTACTTC.

CDR3 coding DNA: TGTGCCATCAGTGGAGCATGGGGGAGCGGGAGGGAGTCAGATACGCAGTATTTT. Protein sequence: CAISGAWGSGRESDTQYF. The V call is TRBV10-3, the J call TRBJ2-3, with 10 nucleotides matching TRBD2. Per the germline V gene, CDR1 is ENHRY and CDR2 is SYGVKD. The junction had 14 bases not matched to a gene; V was cut back by 4 bases and J by 4 bases. The CDR3 runs to 18 residues.

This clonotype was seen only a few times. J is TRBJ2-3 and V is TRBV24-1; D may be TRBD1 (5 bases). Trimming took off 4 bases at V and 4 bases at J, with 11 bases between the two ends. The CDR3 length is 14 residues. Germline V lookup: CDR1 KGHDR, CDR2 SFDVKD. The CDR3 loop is CATSDYQGPDTQYF. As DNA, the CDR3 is TGTGCCACCAGTGACTATCAGGGTCCAGATACGCAGTATTTT.

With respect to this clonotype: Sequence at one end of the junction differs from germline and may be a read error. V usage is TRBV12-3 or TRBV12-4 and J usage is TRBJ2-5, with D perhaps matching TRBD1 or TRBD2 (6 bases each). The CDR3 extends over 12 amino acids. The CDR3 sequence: CTSSLGGETQYF. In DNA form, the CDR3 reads TGTACCAGCAGTTTAGGGGGGGAGACCCAGTACTTC.

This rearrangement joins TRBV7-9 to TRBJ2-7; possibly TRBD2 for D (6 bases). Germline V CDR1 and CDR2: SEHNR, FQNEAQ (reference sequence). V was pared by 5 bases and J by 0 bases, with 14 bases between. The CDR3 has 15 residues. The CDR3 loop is CASSPLSGSSYEQYF. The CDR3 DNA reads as TGTGCCAGCAGCCCCCTAAGCGGGTCCTCCTACGAGCAGTACTTC.

DNA of the CDR3: TGTGCCAGTAGTATCGACCTTCTAGCGGGAGCCTACGAGCAGTACTTC. As protein: CASSIDLLAGAYEQYF. This chain joins TRBV19 and TRBJ2-7; 10 bases match TRBD2. The length of the CDR3 is 16 residues. V lost 3 bases and J lost 2; bases outside the gene matches: 7. Looked up from germline, CDR1 is LNHDA and CDR2 is SQIVND (reference sequence).

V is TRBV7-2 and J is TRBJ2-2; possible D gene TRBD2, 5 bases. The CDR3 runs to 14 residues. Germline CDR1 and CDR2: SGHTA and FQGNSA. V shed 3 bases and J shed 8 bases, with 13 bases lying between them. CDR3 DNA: TGTGCCAGCAGCTTCGACCCGGGGAGTGGGGAGCTGTTTTTT. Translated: CASSFDPGSGELFF.

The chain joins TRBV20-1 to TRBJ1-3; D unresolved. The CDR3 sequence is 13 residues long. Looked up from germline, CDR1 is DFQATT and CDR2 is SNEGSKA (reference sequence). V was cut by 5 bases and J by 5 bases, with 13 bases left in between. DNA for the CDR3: TGCAGTGCTCTGACTGGAGTTAGAAACACCATATATTTT. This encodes CSALTGVRNTIYF.